These 10 T cell receptor beta chains originate from one sample sequenced in a study of identical twins. TCRdb itself ran the 5' RACE reads through MiXCR, one entry per CDR3 protein. Among about 530,000 distinct CDR3 sequences, around 20% were seen once, and the ten largest hold approximately 0.52%. The sample was also linked to a second study, of yellow fever vaccine responses in identical twins.

The sample taken for sequencing was CD4+ T cells sorted from blood. The source of these receptors is a woman under 30 in good health.

Only a few counts were recorded for this clonotype. The J gene is TRBJ2-3, the V gene TRBV7-2; maybe TRBD1 (6 bases). The CDR3 is 16 amino acids. From germline, CDR1 is SGHTA and CDR2 FQGNSA. V lost 5 bases to trimming and J lost 8 bases, with 23 bases between them. CDR3 region: CASSPLRPTGSATQYF. In DNA form, the CDR3 reads TGTGCCAGCAGCCCACTTCGCCCGACAGGTTCGGCTACGCAGTATTTT.

The chain recombines TRBV12-3 or TRBV12-4 with TRBJ2-3; TRBD1 or TRBD2 may be the D gene (6 bases each). V was pared by 7 bases and J by 2 bases, with 22 bases between. This CDR3 is built from 17 residues. CDR3 bases: TGTGCCAGCACCACCCCAGGGGCGGGAAAATACACAGATACGCAGTATTTT. Protein product: CASTTPGAGKYTDTQYF.

This rearrangement joins TRBV29-1 to TRBJ2-5, with D unclear. This CDR3 region has 14 residues. The V and J ends lost 6 bases and 5 bases respectively, with 19 bases between them. The germline CDR1 and CDR2 sequences are SQVTM and ANQGSEA. The CDR3 loop is CSVASSTGGETQYF. The DNA of the CDR3 is TGCAGCGTAGCCTCTTCTACGGGTGGGGAGACCCAGTACTTC.

V and J are TRBV4-1 and TRBJ1-4, with TRBD1 as a possible D gene (5 bases). Germline V gene lookup returns CDR1 MGHRA and CDR2 YSYEKL. Between the trimmed V and J ends, which lost 5 bases and 6 bases, there was a span of 19 bases. CDR3 size: 16 residues. The CDR3 DNA sequence: TGCGCCAGCAGCAGCGAGCAGGGACGACGAGATGAAAAACTGTTTTTT. This encodes CASSSEQGRRDEKLFF.

The chain carries TRBV20-1 and TRBJ1-2; D unclear. This CDR3 spans 11 amino acids. V shed 5 bases and J shed 3 bases, with 7 bases lying between them. Germline lookup yields CDR1 DFQATT and CDR2 SNEGSKA (reference sequence). The CDR3 region has the DNA TGCAGTGCTCTTGGTGACTATGGCTACACCTTC. This sequence encodes CSALGDYGYTF.

The J gene is TRBJ2-6, the V gene TRBV29-1; 8 nucleotides agree with TRBD1. The V gene's germline CDR1 is SQVTM and CDR2 ANQGSEA. The ends lost 6 bases at V and 0 bases at J; junction bases unmatched: 4. The CDR3 extends over 15 amino acids. CDR3 in amino acids: CSVSTGVSGANVLTF. CDR3 bases: TGCAGCGTGTCGACAGGGGTCTCTGGGGCCAACGTCCTGACTTTC.

The table lists this clonotype with a few counts. This chain links TRBV6-5 with TRBJ2-2; the match to TRBD1 covers 8 bases. The junction had 10 bases not matched to a gene; V was cut back by 3 bases and J by 1 base. The germline gives CDR1 MNHEY, CDR2 SVGAGI. The CDR3 is made up of 18 amino acids. This CDR3 reads CASSYWGDRSWNTGELFF. DNA for the CDR3: TGTGCCAGCAGTTATTGGGGGGACAGGTCTTGGAACACCGGGGAGCTGTTTTTT.

The chain combines TRBV27 with TRBJ2-5; a weak D match, TRBD2 (6 bases). The V gene's germline CDR1 is MNHEY and CDR2 SMNVEV (reference sequence). V was trimmed by 6 bases and J by 2 bases, leaving 16 bases between them. The CDR3 has 15 amino acids. Written as DNA, the CDR3 is TGTGCCAGCAGCTGGAGGGGCGCCGGACAAGAGACCCAGTACTTC. Amino acid sequence: CASSWRGAGQETQYF.

This clonotype was seen a handful of times. The genes are TRBV12-3 or TRBV12-4 and TRBJ2-1, with TRBD2 matching over 9 bases. Losses at the gene ends were 1 base for V and 7 bases for J; bases not matched to a gene: 5. This CDR3 contains 15 residues. In DNA, the CDR3 is TGTGCCAGCAGTTTAGGCGGGAGGGCCGATAATGAGCAGTTCTTC. Amino acid sequence: CASSLGGRADNEQFF.

The chain combines TRBV7-9 with TRBJ2-3; D is possibly TRBD1 (6 bases). Trimming removed 2 bases from V and 2 bases from J, with 11 bases in between. The CDR3 loop spans 15 amino acids. Germline V gene sequence: CDR1 SEHNR, CDR2 FQNEAQ (reference sequence). CDR3 nucleotides: TGTGCCAGCAGCTTAAACAGGGCCTCCACAGATACGCAGTATTTT. Protein sequence: CASSLNRASTDTQYF.